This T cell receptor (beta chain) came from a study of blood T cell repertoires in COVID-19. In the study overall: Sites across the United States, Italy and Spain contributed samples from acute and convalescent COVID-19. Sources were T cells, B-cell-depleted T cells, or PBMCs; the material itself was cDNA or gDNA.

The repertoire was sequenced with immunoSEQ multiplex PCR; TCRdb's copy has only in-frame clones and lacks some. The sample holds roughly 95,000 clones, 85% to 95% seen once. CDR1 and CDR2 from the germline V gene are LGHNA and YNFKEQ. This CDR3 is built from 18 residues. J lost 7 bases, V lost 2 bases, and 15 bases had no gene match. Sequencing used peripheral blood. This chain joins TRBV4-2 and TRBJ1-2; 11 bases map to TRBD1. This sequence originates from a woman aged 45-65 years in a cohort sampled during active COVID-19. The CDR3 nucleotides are TGTGCCAGCAGCCAAAGGTTCGGACAGGGGGCGGTCGGGGCTGGCTACACCTTC. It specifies CASSQRFGQGAVGAGYTF.